This T cell receptor (beta chain) stems from a study of T-cell reconstitution after alpha-beta-depleted transplantation in children. Preparation of the TCRbeta library involved a method that used unique molecular identifiers. TCRdb used MiXCR to reprocess the PCR reads, holding one entry per CDR3 protein. Of hundreds of thousands of distinct CDR3 sequences listed, roughly 13% are singletons. Study results and caveats: At day 60, the high TCRbeta diversity found in some patients originated from recipient T cells and thymic progenitors that had survived. Expanded clones from the graft, numbering several hundred, reportedly supplied alpha-beta T cells about two months after transplant. A year had passed since transplant, and T-cell counts and diversity by then came mostly from newly produced T cells.

A word on this clonotype: What it binds is not known.

The clonotype originates from a girl aged 2-10 years with congenital amegakaryocytic thrombocytopenia, due to receive a stem cell transplant. The sample was PBMCs, taken before TCRalphabeta/CD19-depleted stem cell transplant.

The CDR3 DNA reads TGTGCCAGCACTTTCGGACAGGGGGCTCGGGAGCAGTACTTC. Protein: CASTFGQGAREQYF. The chain couples TRBV27 to TRBJ2-7; TRBD1 matches at 11 bases. The trim removed 7 bases at V and 7 bases at J, leaving 9 bases unmatched. Per germline, CDR1 MNHEY and CDR2 SMNVEV (reference sequence). The CDR3 runs to 14 residues.